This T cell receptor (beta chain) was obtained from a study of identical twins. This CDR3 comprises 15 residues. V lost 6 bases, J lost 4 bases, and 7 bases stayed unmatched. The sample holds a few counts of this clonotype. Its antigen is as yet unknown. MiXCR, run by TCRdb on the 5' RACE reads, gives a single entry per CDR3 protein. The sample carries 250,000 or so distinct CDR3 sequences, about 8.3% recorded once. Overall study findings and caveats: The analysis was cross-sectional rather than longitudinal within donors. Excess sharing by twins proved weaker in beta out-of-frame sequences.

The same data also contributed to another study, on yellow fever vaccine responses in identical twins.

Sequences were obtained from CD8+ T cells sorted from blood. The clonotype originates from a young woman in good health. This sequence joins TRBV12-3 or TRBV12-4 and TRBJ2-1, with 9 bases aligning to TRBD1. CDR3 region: CASRQRTGAYNEQFF. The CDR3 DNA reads TGTGCCAGCAGACAAAGGACAGGGGCTTACAATGAGCAGTTCTTC.